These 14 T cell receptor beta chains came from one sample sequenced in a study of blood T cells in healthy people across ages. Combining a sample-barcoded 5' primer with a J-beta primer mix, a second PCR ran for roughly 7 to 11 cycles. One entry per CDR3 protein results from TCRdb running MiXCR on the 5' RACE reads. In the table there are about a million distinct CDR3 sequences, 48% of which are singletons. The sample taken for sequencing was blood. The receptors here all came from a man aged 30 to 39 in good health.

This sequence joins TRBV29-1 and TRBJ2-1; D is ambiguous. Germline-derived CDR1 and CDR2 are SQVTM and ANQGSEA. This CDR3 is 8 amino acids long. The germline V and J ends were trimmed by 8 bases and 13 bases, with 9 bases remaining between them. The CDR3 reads CSTEEQFF. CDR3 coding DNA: TGCAGCACCGAGGAACAGTTCTTC.

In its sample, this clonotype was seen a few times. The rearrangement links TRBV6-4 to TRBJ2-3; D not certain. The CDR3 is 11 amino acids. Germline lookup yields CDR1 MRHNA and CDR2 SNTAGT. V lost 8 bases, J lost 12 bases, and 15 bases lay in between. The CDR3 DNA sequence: TGTGCCAGCCAGAACGGCATACTCCAGTATTTT. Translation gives CASQNGILQYF.

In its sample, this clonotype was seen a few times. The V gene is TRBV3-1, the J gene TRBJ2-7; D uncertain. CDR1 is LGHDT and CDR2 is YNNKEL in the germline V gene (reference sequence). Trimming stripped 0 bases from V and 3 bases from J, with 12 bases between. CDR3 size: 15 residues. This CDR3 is CASSQDPGSGYEQYF. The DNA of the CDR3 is TGTGCCAGCAGCCAAGATCCGGGCTCCGGCTACGAGCAGTACTTC.

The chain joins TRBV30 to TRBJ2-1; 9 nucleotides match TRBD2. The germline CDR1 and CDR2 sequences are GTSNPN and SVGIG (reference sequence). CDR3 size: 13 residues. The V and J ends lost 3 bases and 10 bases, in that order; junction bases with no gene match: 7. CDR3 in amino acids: CAWSPITSGEQFF. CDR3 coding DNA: TGTGCCTGGAGCCCTATTACTAGCGGGGAGCAGTTCTTC.

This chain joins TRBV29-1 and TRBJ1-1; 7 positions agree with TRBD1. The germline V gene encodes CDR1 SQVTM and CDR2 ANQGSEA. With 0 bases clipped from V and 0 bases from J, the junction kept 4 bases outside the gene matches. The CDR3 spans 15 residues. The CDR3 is CSVEERGHMNTEAFF. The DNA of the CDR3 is TGCAGCGTTGAAGAAAGGGGGCACATGAACACTGAAGCTTTCTTT.

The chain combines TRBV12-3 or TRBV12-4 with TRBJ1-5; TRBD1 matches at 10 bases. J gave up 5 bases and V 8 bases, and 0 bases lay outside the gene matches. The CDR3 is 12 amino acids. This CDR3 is CASGQGDQPQHF. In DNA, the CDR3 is TGTGCCAGCGGACAGGGGGATCAGCCCCAGCATTTT.

The CDR3 region is CASSQDLTNPGSPLHF. The CDR3 DNA is TGTGCCAGCAGCCAAGATCTTACTAATCCGGGTTCACCCCTCCACTTT. The chain employs TRBV3-1 and TRBJ1-6; D gene ambiguous. Germline CDR1 reads LGHDT; CDR2 reads YNNKEL (reference sequence). The CDR3 contains 16 residues. The V gene lost 0 bases and the J gene lost 9 bases, with 15 bases spanning the gap.

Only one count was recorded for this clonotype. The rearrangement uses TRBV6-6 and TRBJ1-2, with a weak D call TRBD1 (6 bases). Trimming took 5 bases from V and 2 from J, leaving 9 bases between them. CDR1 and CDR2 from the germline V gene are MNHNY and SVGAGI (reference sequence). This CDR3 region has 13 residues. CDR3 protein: CASSKGVNYGYTF. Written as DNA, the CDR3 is TGTGCCAGCAGTAAGGGGGTAAACTATGGCTACACCTTC.

The CDR3 loop reads CASSPSSGGLDEQFF. The CDR3 region has the DNA TGTGCCAGCAGCCCCAGTAGCGGGGGGCTCGATGAGCAGTTCTTC. The rearrangement uses TRBV9 and TRBJ2-1; 10 nucleotides align to TRBD2. CDR3 length: 15 residues. Trimming took 4 bases from V and 8 from J; bases not matched to a gene: 9. From germline, CDR1 is SGDLS and CDR2 YYNGEE.

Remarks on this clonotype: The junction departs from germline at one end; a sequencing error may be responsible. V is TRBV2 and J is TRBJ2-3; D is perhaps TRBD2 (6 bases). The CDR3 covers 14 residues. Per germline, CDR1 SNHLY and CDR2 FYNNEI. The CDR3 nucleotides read TGTGCCGGCAGTACGGCTAGCGTGCCAGATACGCAGTATTTT. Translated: CAGSTASVPDTQYF.

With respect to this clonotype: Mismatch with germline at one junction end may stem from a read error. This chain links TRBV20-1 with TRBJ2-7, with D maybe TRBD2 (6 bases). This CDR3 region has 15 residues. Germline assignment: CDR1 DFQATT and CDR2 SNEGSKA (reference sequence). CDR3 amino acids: CSAGEFGTLSYEQYF. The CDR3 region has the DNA TGCAGTGCTGGAGAGTTTGGGACTCTATCCTACGAGCAGTACTTC.

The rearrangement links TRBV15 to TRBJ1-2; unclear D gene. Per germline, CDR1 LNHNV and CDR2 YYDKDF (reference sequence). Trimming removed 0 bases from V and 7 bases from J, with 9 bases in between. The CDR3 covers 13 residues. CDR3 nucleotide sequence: TGTGCCACCAGCAGAGAGATTTTTGGTGGCTACACCTTC. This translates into CATSREIFGGYTF.

CDR3 nucleotide sequence: TGTGCCACCAGCAGAGATAGGGCGGGAGGCCACCAAGAGACCCAGTACTTC. It codes for CATSRDRAGGHQETQYF. This rearrangement joins TRBV15 to TRBJ2-5; TRBD2 aligns across 8 bases. Germline values: CDR1 LNHNV, CDR2 YYDKDF (reference sequence). The CDR3 length is 17 residues. V shed 0 bases, J shed 0 bases, and the junction held 6 bases outside the gene matches.

CDR3 loop: CASSYGPTWGNQPQHF. CDR3 DNA sequence: TGCGCCAGCAGTTATGGGCCCACTTGGGGCAATCAGCCCCAGCATTTT. The chain employs TRBV5-1 and TRBJ1-5; D remains ambiguous. The CDR3 is 16 amino acids. Trimming left V 5 bases short and J 2 bases short, with 17 bases between. Germline V gene data show CDR1 as SGHRS and CDR2 as YFSETQ.